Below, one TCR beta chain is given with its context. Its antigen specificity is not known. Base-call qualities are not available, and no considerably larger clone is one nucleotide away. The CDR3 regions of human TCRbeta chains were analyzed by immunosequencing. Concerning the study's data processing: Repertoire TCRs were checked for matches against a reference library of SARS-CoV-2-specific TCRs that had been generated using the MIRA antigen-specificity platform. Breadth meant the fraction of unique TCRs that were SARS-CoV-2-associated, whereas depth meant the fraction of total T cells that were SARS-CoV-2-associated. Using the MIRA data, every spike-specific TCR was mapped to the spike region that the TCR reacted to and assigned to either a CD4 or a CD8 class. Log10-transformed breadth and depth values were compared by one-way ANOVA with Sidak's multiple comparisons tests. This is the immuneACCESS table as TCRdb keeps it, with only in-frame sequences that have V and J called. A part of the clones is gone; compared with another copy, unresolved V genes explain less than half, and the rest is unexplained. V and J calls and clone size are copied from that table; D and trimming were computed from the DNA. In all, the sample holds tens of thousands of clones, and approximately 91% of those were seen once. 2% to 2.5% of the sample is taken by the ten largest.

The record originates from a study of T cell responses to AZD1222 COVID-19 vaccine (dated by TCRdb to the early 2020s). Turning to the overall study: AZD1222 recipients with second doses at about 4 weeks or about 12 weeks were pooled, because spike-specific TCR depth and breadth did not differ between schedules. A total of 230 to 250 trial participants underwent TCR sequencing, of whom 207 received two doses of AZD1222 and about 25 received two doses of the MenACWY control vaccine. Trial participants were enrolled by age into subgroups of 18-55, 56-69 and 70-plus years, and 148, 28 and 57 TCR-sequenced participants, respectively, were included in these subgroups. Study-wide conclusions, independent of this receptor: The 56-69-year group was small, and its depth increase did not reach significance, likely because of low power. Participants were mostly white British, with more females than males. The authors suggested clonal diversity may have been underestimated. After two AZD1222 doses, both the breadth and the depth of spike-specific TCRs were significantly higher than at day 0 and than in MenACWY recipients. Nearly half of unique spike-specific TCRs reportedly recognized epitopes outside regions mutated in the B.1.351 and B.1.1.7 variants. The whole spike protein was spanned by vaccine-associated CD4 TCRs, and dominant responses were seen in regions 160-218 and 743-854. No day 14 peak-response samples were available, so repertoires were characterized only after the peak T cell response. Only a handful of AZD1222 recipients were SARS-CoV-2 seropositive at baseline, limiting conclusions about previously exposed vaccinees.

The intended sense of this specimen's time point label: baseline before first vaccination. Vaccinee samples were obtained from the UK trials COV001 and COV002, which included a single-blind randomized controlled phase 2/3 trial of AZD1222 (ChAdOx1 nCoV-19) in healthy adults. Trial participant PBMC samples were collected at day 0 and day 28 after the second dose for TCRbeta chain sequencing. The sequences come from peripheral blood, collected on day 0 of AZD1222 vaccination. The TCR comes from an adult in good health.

This receptor has the CDR3 CASSQDPDSPLHF. At the DNA level, the sequence is TGCGCCAGCAGCCAAGATCCAGATTCACCCCTCCACTTT. The V gene is TRBV4-3 and the J gene is TRBJ1-6, with the D gene not confidently named. Spanning cysteine to phenylalanine, the CDR3 consists of 13 amino acids. Only CDR3 DNA is held: 39 bases, read in frame from base 1. V is pared back by 0 bases and J by 8 bases, with 5 bases lying between the germline termini. According to the germline V gene, CDR1 reads LGHNA and CDR2 reads YSLEER.